The source of this T cell receptor beta chain is a study of radiation and T cells in renal cell carcinoma. Repertoires were generated with immunoSEQ multiplex PCR, while TCRdb's copy carries only in-frame clones and drops some. The table shows roughly 60,000 clones, with around three quarters occurring only once. Described time point: blood 2 weeks post-SBRT. As for treatment: 15 Gy SBRT to primary tumor, nephrectomy 4 weeks later. CDR3 length: 12 residues. V was pared by 5 bases and J by 12 bases, with 14 bases between. The V gene's germline CDR1 is MNHEY and CDR2 SVGAGI. Sequenced here: blood, sampled from a patient whose treatment included radiotherapy and nephrectomy. This chain links TRBV6-5 with TRBJ2-1; D possibly matches TRBD1 or TRBD2 (6 bases each). This receptor was obtained from a man in his 60s with renal cell carcinoma. This chain's CDR3 is CASSRAEGGQFF. Here the CDR3 DNA reads TGTGCCAGCAGTAGAGCGGAGGGGGGGCAGTTCTTC.